These 25 T cell receptor beta chains share one sample of origin, sequenced in a study of shared clonotypes between healthy human individuals. This table comes from immunoSEQ multiplex PCR, and its TCRdb copy is limited to in-frame clones, with some not included. The sample has some 320,000 clones; around 86% are singletons. Sequenced sample: memory CD8+ T cells sorted from blood. Described subset: CD45RO+ cells pooled with CCR7-negative TemRA cells. The origin of the receptors is a man aged 18 to 29 in good health.

This chain uses TRBV6-6 with TRBJ2-7; tentatively, D is TRBD2 (5 bases). CDR3 length: 13 amino acids. Deletions cut 7 bases from V and 4 bases from J, with 14 bases between. Germline CDR1 reads MNHNY; CDR2 reads SVGAGI (reference sequence). The CDR3 region is CASTRERRYEQYF. Written as DNA, the CDR3 is TGTGCCAGCACAAGGGAGCGGCGGTACGAGCAGTACTTC.

This clone was counted a single time. The rearrangement joins TRBV5-1 to TRBJ2-7, with 9 bases aligning to TRBD2. V was pared by 5 bases and J by 6 bases, with 3 bases of the junction left unmatched. The V gene's germline CDR1 is SGHRS and CDR2 YFSETQ. This CDR3 spans 12 amino acids. The CDR3 DNA reads TGCGCCAGCAGGCAAGCGGGAGGCGAGCAGTACTTC. The encoded protein is CASRQAGGEQYF.

CDR3 sequence (DNA): TGTGCCAGCAGTGAAGGCCTACCGGCTAGCGGGTTACAAGAGACCCAGTACTTC. Its translation: CASSEGLPASGLQETQYF. J is TRBJ2-5 and V is TRBV2; 8 positions match TRBD2. This CDR3 has 18 residues. Germline trimming cut 1 base from V and 2 bases from J; bases unmatched to any gene: 12. Germline V CDR1 and CDR2: SNHLY, FYNNEI.

The V and J genes are TRBV28 and TRBJ2-7, with D possibly being TRBD2 (5 bases). Per germline, CDR1 MDHEN and CDR2 SYDVKM. V dropped 5 bases and J dropped 3 bases, with 11 bases sitting between them. This CDR3 region has 13 residues. This chain's CDR3 is CASSASAGYEQYF. CDR3 nucleotides: TGTGCCAGCAGTGCGAGCGCGGGCTACGAGCAGTACTTC.

The chain links TRBV15 to TRBJ2-7; tentatively, D is TRBD2 (6 bases). V shed 0 bases and J shed 7 bases, with 13 bases lying between them. This CDR3 has 14 residues. Germline CDR1 and CDR2: LNHNV and YYDKDF (reference sequence). The chain's CDR3 is CATSRDRGVEEQYF. DNA for the CDR3: TGTGCCACCAGCAGAGATCGCGGGGTCGAAGAGCAGTACTTC.

This chain uses TRBV5-8 with TRBJ2-1; TRBD2 matches at 7 bases. Germline-derived CDR1 and CDR2 are SGHTS and YDEGEE. This CDR3 spans 15 amino acids. Unmatched junction bases numbered 8, after V lost 2 bases and J lost 6 bases. CDR3 protein: CASSFGPSGGNEQFF. Written as DNA, the CDR3 is TGTGCCAGCAGCTTCGGTCCGTCGGGGGGCAATGAGCAGTTCTTC.

This sequence joins TRBV5-4 and TRBJ2-5, with D perhaps TRBD2 (5 bases). Trimming shortened V by 1 base and J by 0 bases, and 13 bases separated the two germline ends. This CDR3 has 16 amino acids. Per germline, CDR1 SGHNT and CDR2 YYREEE (reference sequence). For the CDR3, the DNA is TGTGCCAGCAGCTTGTATCCAGCGGAATACCAAGAGACCCAGTACTTC. Translated: CASSLYPAEYQETQYF.

The V call is TRBV6-5, the J call TRBJ1-4; 7 bases match TRBD1. From germline, CDR1 is MNHEY and CDR2 SVGAGI. The CDR3 loop spans 15 amino acids. The junction had 7 bases not matched to a gene; V was cut back by 5 bases and J by 4 bases. The DNA for the CDR3 is TGTGCCAGCAGTCCGGAACAGGGGATTAATGAAAAACTGTTTTTT. Its translation: CASSPEQGINEKLFF.

The V gene is TRBV30, the J gene TRBJ1-1, with D tentatively TRBD1 (5 bases). Germline CDR1 GTSNPN, CDR2 SVGIG (reference sequence). Trimming took off 5 bases at V and 4 bases at J, with 23 bases between the two ends. The CDR3 is 16 amino acids. CDR3 in DNA: TGTGCCTGGGTTATTCAGGACGGGGCCCTACTCACTGAAGCTTTCTTT. It codes for CAWVIQDGALLTEAFF.

This clone was counted only a few times. The chain carries TRBV7-6 and TRBJ2-7; either TRBD1 or TRBD2 may fit D (5 bases each). The CDR3 is 13 residues long. The germline V and J ends were trimmed by 6 bases and 2 bases, with 11 bases remaining between them. CDR1 and CDR2 from the germline V gene are SGHVS and FNYEAQ. The CDR3 sequence is CASSWDRTYEQYF. In DNA form, the CDR3 reads TGTGCCAGCAGTTGGGACCGCACCTACGAGCAGTACTTC.

The genes are TRBV28 and TRBJ2-2; D perhaps matches TRBD1 (7 bases). Trimming took 3 bases from V and 4 from J, leaving 18 bases between them. This CDR3 comprises 17 residues. Germline values: CDR1 MDHEN, CDR2 SYDVKM. CDR3 nucleotide sequence: TGTGCCAGCAGTTTCCCAGGGGGACTCGCGGCCACCGGGGAGCTGTTTTTT. It yields the protein CASSFPGGLAATGELFF.

The chain uses TRBV9 and TRBJ2-1; tentatively, D is TRBD2 (6 bases). This CDR3 contains 14 residues. V was shortened by 0 bases and J by 5 bases, with 9 bases between the two germline ends. Germline V gene sequence: CDR1 SGDLS, CDR2 YYNGEE. CDR3 loop: CASSVGGGDNEQFF. DNA for the CDR3: TGTGCCAGCAGCGTAGGAGGAGGGGACAATGAGCAGTTCTTC.

This sequence joins TRBV11-2 and TRBJ2-1; D gene unclear. Germline CDR1 reads SGHAT; CDR2 reads FQNNGV. This CDR3 has 14 amino acids. V lost 5 bases, J lost 8 bases, and 16 bases lay in between. CDR3 sequence: CASSLPIGVDEQFF. Written as DNA, the CDR3 is TGTGCCAGCAGCCTACCGATTGGTGTGGATGAGCAGTTCTTC.

The CDR3 loop is CASSNWGGNSPLHF. CDR3 DNA sequence: TGTGCCAGCAGCAATTGGGGAGGCAATTCACCCCTCCACTTT. The chain recombines TRBV21-1 with TRBJ1-6. TRBV21-1 is tagged as a pseudogene. The CDR3 contains 14 residues.

This sequence joins TRBV15 and TRBJ1-6; D gene unclear. V lost 5 bases to trimming and J lost 3 bases, with 8 bases between them. The CDR3 runs 14 residues. The germline V gene encodes CDR1 LNHNV and CDR2 YYDKDF (reference sequence). The CDR3 DNA sequence: TGTGCCACCAGCGACGGAAGCTATAATTCACCCCTCCACTTT. It is translated as CATSDGSYNSPLHF.

This clone was picked up one time. V is TRBV19 and J is TRBJ1-1; D is undetermined. Germline V gene data show CDR1 as LNHDA and CDR2 as SQIVND (reference sequence). Trimming left V 2 bases short and J 6 bases short, with 13 bases between. The CDR3 loop spans 14 amino acids. Here the CDR3 reads CASSISRAGPEAFF. The DNA for the CDR3 is TGTGCCAGTAGTATAAGCCGGGCCGGACCTGAAGCTTTCTTT.

Notes on this clone: Additional DNA sequences in this sample encode the identical CDR3. The chain has TRBV5-6 and TRBJ1-6; perhaps TRBD1 as D (5 bases). CDR3 size: 14 residues. In germline, CDR1 is SGHDT, CDR2 YYEEEE. Trimming cost V 0 bases and J 7 bases, with 8 bases left between them. CDR3 sequence reads: CASSLGQGNSPLHF. CDR3 DNA: TGTGCCAGCAGCTTGGGGCAGGGAAATTCACCCCTCCACTTT. Using reference TRBV5-6 and TRBJ1-6 for the parts outside the CDR3, the full variable domain is DAGVTQSPTHLIKTRGQQVTLRCSPKSGHDTVSWYQQALGQGPQFIFQYYEEEERQRGNFPDRFSGHQFPNYSSELNVNALLLGDSALYLCASSLGQGNSPLHFGNGTRLTVT.

The chain combines TRBV6-6 with TRBJ2-7; 8 nucleotides match TRBD1. The J segment lost 3 bases and the V segment lost 6 bases, leaving 10 bases of the junction unmatched. The CDR3 loop spans 15 amino acids. The germline V gene has CDR1 MNHNY and CDR2 SVGAGI (reference sequence). The CDR3, as DNA: TGTGCCAGCAGAGTGGGACAGGCAGCATTCTACGAGCAGTACTTC. Protein: CASRVGQAAFYEQYF.

The table lists this clone with a count of one. The rearrangement uses TRBV7-2 and TRBJ2-5; 7 bases map to TRBD2. CDR3 length: 19 amino acids. The ends lost 2 bases at V and 1 base at J; junction bases unmatched: 16. Germline values: CDR1 SGHTA, CDR2 FQGNSA. The CDR3 coding sequence is TGTGCCAGCAGCTTATGGGATATGAAGGCTAGCGGACCCCAAGAGACCCAGTACTTC. The encoded protein is CASSLWDMKASGPQETQYF. Full variable domain (rest looked up from reference TRBV7-2 and TRBJ2-5): GAGVSQSPSNKVTEKGKDVELRCDPISGHTALYWYRQSLGQGLEFLIYFQGNSAPDKSGLPSDRFSAERTGGSVSTLTIQRTQQEDSAVYLCASSLWDMKASGPQETQYFGPGTRLLVL.

The rearrangement joins TRBV5-6 to TRBJ1-1; D remains ambiguous. V was pared by 4 bases and J by 4 bases, with 14 bases between. Germline loops: CDR1 SGHDT, CDR2 YYEEEE. The CDR3 runs to 14 residues. The CDR3 reads CASSPWTASTEAFF. Written as DNA, the CDR3 is TGTGCCAGCAGCCCGTGGACCGCGAGCACTGAAGCTTTCTTT.

V is TRBV11-2 and J is TRBJ1-1; D gene unclear. Germline V CDR1 and CDR2: SGHAT, FQNNGV. This CDR3 has 16 residues. Trimming took off 1 base at V and 0 bases at J, with 12 bases between the two ends. CDR3 DNA sequence: TGTGCCAGCAGCTTAGTCGGTGGACCCATGAACACTGAAGCTTTCTTT. This codes for CASSLVGGPMNTEAFF.

This chain connects TRBV2 to TRBJ2-5, with D tentatively TRBD2 (6 bases). The V gene lost 0 bases and the J gene lost 0 bases, with 11 bases spanning the gap. The germline CDR1 and CDR2 sequences are SNHLY and FYNNEI. The CDR3 extends over 16 amino acids. For the CDR3, the DNA is TGTGCCAGCAGTGAAGCGCGGGACTCGTACCAAGAGACCCAGTACTTC. Amino acids: CASSEARDSYQETQYF.

V is TRBV5-8 and J is TRBJ2-7; no clear D gene. The germline V gene encodes CDR1 SGHTS and CDR2 YDEGEE. The CDR3 totals 12 residues. The V and J ends lost 0 bases and 1 base respectively, with 2 bases between them. The CDR3 here is CASSLESYEQYF. In nucleotides, the CDR3 is TGTGCCAGCAGCTTGGAGTCCTACGAGCAGTACTTC.

The chain has TRBV6-1 and TRBJ1-2; TRBD1 matches 9 bases. CDR1 is MNHNS, CDR2 SASEGT, per germline. CDR3 size: 13 residues. Germline trimming cut 8 bases from V and 6 bases from J; bases unmatched to any gene: 7. CDR3 DNA sequence: TGTGCCAGCCTGTGGACAGGGGATCATGGCTACACCTTC. Its protein is CASLWTGDHGYTF.

The chain combines TRBV19 with TRBJ2-7; no clear D. The V gene's germline CDR1 is LNHDA and CDR2 SQIVND (reference sequence). V was trimmed by 7 bases and J by 3 bases, leaving 13 bases between them. This CDR3 contains 13 residues. CDR3 DNA sequence: TGTGCCAGTACTACTCGTATCTTCTACGAGCAGTACTTC. Protein sequence: CASTTRIFYEQYF.